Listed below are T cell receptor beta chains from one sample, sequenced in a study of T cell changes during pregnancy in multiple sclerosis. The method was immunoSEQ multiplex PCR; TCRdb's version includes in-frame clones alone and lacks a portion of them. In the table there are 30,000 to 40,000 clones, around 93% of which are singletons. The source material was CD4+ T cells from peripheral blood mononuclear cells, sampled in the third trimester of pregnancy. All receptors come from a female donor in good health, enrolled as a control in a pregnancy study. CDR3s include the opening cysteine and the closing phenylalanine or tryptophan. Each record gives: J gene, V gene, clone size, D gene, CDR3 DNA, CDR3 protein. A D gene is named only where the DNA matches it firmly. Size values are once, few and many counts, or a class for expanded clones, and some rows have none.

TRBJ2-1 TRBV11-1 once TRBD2 TGTGCCAGCAGCTTTCGTAGCGGGACCCTCTACAATGAGCAGTTCTTC CASSFRSGTLYNEQFF
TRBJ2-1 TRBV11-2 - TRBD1 TGTGCCAGCAGCCGCCTGACAGGGATAAATGAGCAGTTCTTC CASSRLTGINEQFF
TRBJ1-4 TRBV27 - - TGTGCCAGCAGTTTATTGGGGCCGCAGTCTGAAAAACTGTTTTTT CASSLLGPQSEKLFF
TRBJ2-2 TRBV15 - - TGTGCCACCAGCAGAGAGCAGTCTCGGGAGCTGTTTTTT CATSREQSRELFF
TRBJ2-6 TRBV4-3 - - TGCGCCAGCAGCCATCCACGAACGGACAACTCTGGGGCCAACGTCCTGACTTTC CASSHPRTDNSGANVLTF
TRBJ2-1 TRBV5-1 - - TGCGCCAGCAGCTTGGGAGGCAATGAGCAGTTCTTC CASSLGGNEQFF
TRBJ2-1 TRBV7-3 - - TGTGCCAGCAGCTTAACCCGCAGTACGGGGAGCTCCTACAATGAGCAGTTCTTC CASSLTRSTGSSYNEQFF
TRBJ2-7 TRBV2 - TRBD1 TGTGCCAGCAGGGCTAGGACAGGGACAAGACCTTACGAGCAGTACTTC CASRARTGTRPYEQYF
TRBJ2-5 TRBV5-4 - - TGTGCCAGCAGCTTACAGAGAGGGCTCGGGAAGACCCAGTACTTC CASSLQRGLGKTQYF
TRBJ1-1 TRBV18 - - TGTGCCAGCTCGCTAAATGGGGCCAGATTAGGCATGAACACTGAAGCTTTCTTT CASSLNGARLGMNTEAFF
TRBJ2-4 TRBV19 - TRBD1 TGTGCCACCAAACCCACGGCCGGGACAGGGACCAGTCTAGCCAAAAACATTCAGTACTTC CATKPTAGTGTSLAKNIQYF
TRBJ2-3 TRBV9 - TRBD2 TGTGCCAGCACCAAGCGGGGCTCATCAGCGGGGGGCACAGATACGCAGTATTTT CASTKRGSSAGGTDTQYF
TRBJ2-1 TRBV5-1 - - TGCGCCAGCAGCTTGGGCCAGGCCAATGAGCAGTTCTTC CASSLGQANEQFF
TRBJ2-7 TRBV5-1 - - TGCGCCAGCAGCTTGGCCCCAGGGAACTCCTACGAGCAGTACTTC CASSLAPGNSYEQYF
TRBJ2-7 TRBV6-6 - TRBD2 TGTGCCAGCAGCCACCAGCGGGGGAGAGACTACGAGCAGTACTTC CASSHQRGRDYEQYF
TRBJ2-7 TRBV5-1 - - TGCGCCAGCAGCACGGACAAGGGGCTAGAGCAGTACTTC CASSTDKGLEQYF
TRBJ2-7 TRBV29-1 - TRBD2 TGCAGCGTCGCGACTAGCGGGAGGCCCTCCTACGAGCAGTACTTC CSVATSGRPSYEQYF
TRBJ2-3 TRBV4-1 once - TGCGCCAGCAGCCACCCCCAGCGGGCGACAGATACGCAGTATTTT CASSHPQRATDTQYF
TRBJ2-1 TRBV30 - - TGTGCCTGGCGGGGGTACAATGAGCAGTTCTTC CAWRGYNEQFF
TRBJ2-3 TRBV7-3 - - TGTGCCAGCAGCTTGTCGTCGACGGAGAGCACAGATACGCAGTATTTT CASSLSSTESTDTQYF
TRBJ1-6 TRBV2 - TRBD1 TGTGCCAGCGTGAGGGACAGGCCCAATTCACCCCTCCACTTT CASVRDRPNSPLHF
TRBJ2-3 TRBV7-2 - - TGTGCCAGCAGCGCGACTAGGGATACGCAGTATTTT CASSATRDTQYF
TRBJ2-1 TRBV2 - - TGTGCCAGCAGCCTGACTAGAAACAATGAGCAGTTCTTC CASSLTRNNEQFF
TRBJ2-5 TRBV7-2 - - TGTGCCAGCAGCTTATTCGGAGGGTACCAAGAGACCCAGTACTTC CASSLFGGYQETQYF
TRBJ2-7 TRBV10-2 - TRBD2 TGCGCCAGCAGTGAGTCACTAGCGGGGGGCTACGAGCAGTACTTC CASSESLAGGYEQYF
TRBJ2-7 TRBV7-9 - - TGTGCCAGCAGCTTATTCACAGACTCCTACGAGCAGTACTTC CASSLFTDSYEQYF
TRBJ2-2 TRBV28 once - TGTGCCAGCATAGGAGCGAACACCGGGGAGCTGTTTTTT CASIGANTGELFF
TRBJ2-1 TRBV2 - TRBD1 TGTGCCAGCAGTGAAAACTGGGACAGGAGATACAATGAGCAGTTCTTC CASSENWDRRYNEQFF
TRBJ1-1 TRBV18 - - TGTGCCAGCTCACCCAGTTCAGTGAACACTGAAGCTTTCTTT CASSPSSVNTEAFF
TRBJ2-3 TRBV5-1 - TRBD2 TGCGCCAGCAGCTTGGTGGCTAGCGGGATTAGCACAGATACGCAGTATTTT CASSLVASGISTDTQYF